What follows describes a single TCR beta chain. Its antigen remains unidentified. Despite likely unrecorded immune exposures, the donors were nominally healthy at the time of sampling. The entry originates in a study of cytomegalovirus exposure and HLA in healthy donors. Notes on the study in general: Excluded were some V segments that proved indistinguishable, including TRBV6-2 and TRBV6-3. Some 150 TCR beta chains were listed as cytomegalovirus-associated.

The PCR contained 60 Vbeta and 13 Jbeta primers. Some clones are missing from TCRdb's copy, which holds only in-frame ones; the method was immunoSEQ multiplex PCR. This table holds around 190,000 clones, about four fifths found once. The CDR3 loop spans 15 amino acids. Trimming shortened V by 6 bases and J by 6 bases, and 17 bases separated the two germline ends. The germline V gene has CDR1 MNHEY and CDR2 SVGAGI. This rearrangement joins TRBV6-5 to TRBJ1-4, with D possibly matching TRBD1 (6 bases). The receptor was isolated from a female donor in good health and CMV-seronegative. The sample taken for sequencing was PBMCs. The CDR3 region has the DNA TGTGCCAGCAGCTCCCGGACAGCTCGACATGAAAAACTGTTTTTT. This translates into CASSSRTARHEKLFF.